These 32 T cell receptor beta chains were all obtained from the same sample, sequenced in a study of shared clonotypes between healthy human individuals. Profiling relied on immunoSEQ multiplex PCR, and the TCRdb table lists in-frame clones only, not all of them. The sample lists about 1.1 million clones; more than 75% were seen once. Specimen: memory CD4+ T cells from PBMCs. Subset in this sample: CD45RA-negative fraction. These receptors were collected from a man younger than 35 in good health. Some clones in this sample may be carry-over from other donors' samples.

This clone has more than one count but fewer than ten. The chain links TRBV7-9 to TRBJ2-1, with a tentative D call TRBD2 (6 bases). Germline lookup yields CDR1 SEHNR and CDR2 FQNEAQ (reference sequence). There are 16 residues in the CDR3. V shed 4 bases and J shed 0 bases, with 13 bases lying between them. CDR3 sequence reads: CASSSRLADSYNEQFF. In DNA, the CDR3 is TGTGCCAGCAGCTCACGGTTAGCGGACTCCTACAATGAGCAGTTCTTC.

To note about this clone: Mismatch with germline at one junction end may stem from a read error. The chain couples TRBV28 to TRBJ1-5, with a possible D match to TRBD1 (5 bases). Germline V lookup: CDR1 MDHEN, CDR2 SYDVKM. CDR3 length equals 14 residues. The CDR3 here is CASGFRQGHQPQHF. CDR3 nucleotide sequence: TGTGCCAGCGGTTTTCGGCAGGGTCATCAGCCCCAGCATTTT.

The CDR3 protein is CASQERTDTQYF. The CDR3 nucleotides are TGTGCCAGCCAGGAGCGCACAGATACGCAGTATTTT. The J gene is TRBJ2-3, the V gene TRBV2; D gene unclear. Germline V CDR1 and CDR2: SNHLY, FYNNEI. Trimming took 8 bases from V and 1 from J, leaving 7 bases between them. The CDR3 sequence is 12 residues long.

To note about this clone: A much larger clone differs by one base, so this may be a read error. No conserved phenylalanine or tryptophan ends this CDR3, so it is likely a read error. The V call is TRBV6-1, the J call TRBJ2-7; D not resolved. The germline CDR1 and CDR2 sequences are MNHNS and SASEGT. V lost 2 bases, J lost 0 bases, and 11 bases lay in between. The CDR3 runs to 15 residues. As DNA, the CDR3 is TGTGCCAGCAGTGAAAGAGCGACAAGCTCCTACGAGCAGTACCTC. The encoded protein is CASSERATSSYEQYL.

The J gene is TRBJ1-1, the V gene TRBV18; D unresolved. This CDR3 is built from 14 residues. V was clipped by 6 bases and J by 1 base, with 12 bases between them. CDR1 KGHSH and CDR2 LQKENI come from the germline V gene. For the CDR3, the DNA is TGTGCCAGCTCGGTTGGACGGGCGAACACTGAAGCTTTCTTT. Translation: CASSVGRANTEAFF.

This clone showed up many times. CDR3 coding DNA: TGTGCCAGCACCTCCGAGGGGGGCAATGAGCAGTTCTTC. Translated, it gives CASTSEGGNEQFF. The chain has TRBV2 and TRBJ2-1; D is possibly TRBD1 or TRBD2 (6 bases each). Deletions cut 7 bases from V and 6 bases from J, with 13 bases between. The germline CDR1 and CDR2 sequences are SNHLY and FYNNEI. The CDR3 covers 13 residues.

CDR3: CASSLRGQGHPLDIQYF. The CDR3 coding sequence is TGTGCCAGCAGTTTACGGGGACAGGGTCACCCCTTAGACATTCAGTACTTC. The V gene is TRBV28, the J gene TRBJ2-4; 9 bases fit TRBD1. V lost 2 bases and J lost 8; bases outside the gene matches: 13. Germline V gene sequence: CDR1 MDHEN, CDR2 SYDVKM. The CDR3 extends over 17 amino acids.

V usage is TRBV28 and J usage is TRBJ2-6; D gene unclear. V was cut by 5 bases and J by 5 bases, with 22 bases left in between. The CDR3 length is 18 residues. In germline, CDR1 is MDHEN, CDR2 SYDVKM. The CDR3 loop is CASSKVILTQSRANVLTF. In nucleotides, the CDR3 is TGTGCCAGCAGTAAAGTGATCTTGACACAAAGTCGGGCCAACGTCCTGACTTTC.

The V and J genes are TRBV18 and TRBJ2-2, with D perhaps matching TRBD1 or TRBD2 (5 bases each). The CDR3 is made up of 14 amino acids. Germline V gives CDR1 KGHSH, CDR2 LQKENI. V lost 3 bases to trimming and J lost 3 bases, with 8 bases between them. The CDR3 spells CASSPSGHTGELFF. CDR3 nucleotide sequence: TGTGCCAGCTCACCTTCGGGGCACACCGGGGAGCTGTTTTTT.

The sample holds one count of this clone. The chain recombines TRBV19 with TRBJ2-3; tentatively, D is TRBD1 (5 bases). The CDR3 contains 14 residues. Looked up from germline, CDR1 is LNHDA and CDR2 is SQIVND (reference sequence). V was trimmed by 6 bases and J by 2 bases, leaving 12 bases between them. The CDR3, as DNA: TGTGCCAGTAGGGAGACAGTTTTCACAGATACGCAGTATTTT. Its translation: CASRETVFTDTQYF. The complete variable domain, with remaining parts taken from reference TRBV19 and TRBJ2-3, reads DGGITQSPKYLFRKEGQNVTLSCEQNLNHDAMYWYRQDPGQGLRLIYYSQIVNDFQKGDIAEGYSVSREKKESFPLTVTSAQKNPTAFYLCASRETVFTDTQYFGPGTRLTVL.

The chain links TRBV5-1 to TRBJ2-6, with 10 bases aligning to TRBD1. The length of the CDR3 is 18 residues. After removal of 4 bases from V and 2 bases from J, the junction contained 9 bases not matched to a gene. Looked up from germline, CDR1 is SGHRS and CDR2 is YFSETQ. CDR3 loop: CASSPADRGRPGANVLTF. In DNA, the CDR3 is TGCGCCAGCAGCCCGGCCGACAGGGGGCGCCCTGGGGCCAACGTCCTGACTTTC.

This clone has just a few counts. In DNA form, the CDR3 reads TGTGCCTGGAGTGTGAAGGCACTTAGCAATCAGCCCCAGCATTTT. Protein sequence: CAWSVKALSNQPQHF. The rearrangement uses TRBV30 and TRBJ1-5; D gene unclear. Germline V gives CDR1 GTSNPN, CDR2 SVGIG (reference sequence). V lost 0 bases and J lost 0, with 9 bases in between. The CDR3 loop spans 15 amino acids.

As for this clone: This sample includes further DNA sequences coding for the same CDR3. V is TRBV7-2 and J is TRBJ2-7, with D perhaps matching TRBD1 (6 bases). V lost 3 bases, J lost 5 bases, and 11 bases lay in between. The CDR3 extends over 13 amino acids. Germline CDR1 SGHTA, CDR2 FQGNSA. CDR3 protein: CASSFSQGHEQYF. As DNA, the CDR3 is TGTGCCAGCAGCTTTTCACAGGGACACGAGCAGTACTTC.

Points on this clone: Different DNA sequences within this sample yield the same CDR3. The chain recombines TRBV5-4 with TRBJ2-3; the D is unclear. Per germline, CDR1 SGHNT and CDR2 YYREEE (reference sequence). The ends were cut back, 2 bases at V and 2 bases at J, with 6 bases in the middle. The length of the CDR3 is 13 residues. In DNA form, the CDR3 reads TGTGCCAGCAGCTTTGACCCCACAGATACGCAGTATTTT. Residues: CASSFDPTDTQYF.

V usage is TRBV6-1 and J usage is TRBJ1-2, with no clear D. CDR1 is MNHNS and CDR2 is SASEGT in the germline V gene. The V end lost 1 base, the J end lost 8 bases, and 11 bases lay between the germline ends. CDR3 length: 13 amino acids. The CDR3 is CASSEDSEYGYTF. The CDR3 DNA sequence: TGTGCCAGCAGTGAAGATTCGGAGTACGGCTACACCTTC.

This clone has a single count. This chain's CDR3 is CASSGFVTSGPRTDTQYF. In DNA form, the CDR3 reads TGTGCCAGCAGCGGTTTTGTCACTAGCGGTCCTCGCACAGATACGCAGTATTTT. V gene TRBV2 combines with J gene TRBJ2-3, with 8 bases that match TRBD2. The germline gives CDR1 SNHLY, CDR2 FYNNEI. The CDR3 is 18 residues long. Trimming at V came to 6 bases and at J to 1 base, leaving 15 bases not matched to a gene. The full variable domain, with the rest looked up from reference TRBV2 and TRBJ2-3, is EPEVTQTPSHQVTQMGQEVILRCVPISNHLYFYWYRQILGQKVEFLVSFYNNEISEKSEIFDDQFSVERPDGSNFTLKIRSTKLEDSAMYFCASSGFVTSGPRTDTQYFGPGTRLTVL.

The V and J genes are TRBV5-5 and TRBJ1-4; no reliable D call. Trimming cost V 3 bases and J 0 bases, with 21 bases left between them. This CDR3 spans 19 amino acids. The germline V gene encodes CDR1 SGHKS and CDR2 YYEKEE (reference sequence). CDR3 DNA sequence: TGTGCCAGCAGCTCCCGCCCCACAGTGCGCGTGGCAACTAATGAAAAACTGTTTTTT. Amino acid sequence: CASSSRPTVRVATNEKLFF.

The rearrangement joins TRBV4-3 to TRBJ1-5; tentatively, D is TRBD1 (6 bases). Germline V CDR1 and CDR2: LGHNA, YSLEER. The CDR3 length is 14 residues. Deletions cut 2 bases from V and 4 bases from J, with 9 bases between. Here the CDR3 reads CASSQLQGNQPQHF. The DNA of the CDR3 is TGCGCCAGCAGCCAATTACAGGGAAATCAGCCCCAGCATTTT.

The chain recombines TRBV15 with TRBJ2-3, with 8 positions matching TRBD2. V shed 5 bases and J 5 bases; nucleotides not matched to a gene: 9. The CDR3 consists of 15 residues. In germline, CDR1 is LNHNV, CDR2 YYDKDF (reference sequence). CDR3 bases: TGTGCCACCAGCGTAACTAGCGGATCAGAAGATACGCAGTATTTT. Translation: CATSVTSGSEDTQYF.

About this clone: The sample carries other DNA sequences with the same CDR3. V and J are TRBV7-2 and TRBJ2-7; the D is unclear. Germline assignment: CDR1 SGHTA and CDR2 FQGNSA. This CDR3 has 14 amino acids. The V end was cut by 5 bases, the J end by 1 base, with 12 bases between. CDR3 sequence reads: CASSLARSSYEQYF. In nucleotides, the CDR3 is TGTGCCAGCAGCCTCGCGAGGAGTTCCTACGAGCAGTACTTC.

The V call is TRBV28, the J call TRBJ2-7; D unresolved. Germline CDR1 MDHEN, CDR2 SYDVKM. V shed 4 bases and J shed 0 bases, with 22 bases lying between them. This CDR3 comprises 18 residues. The CDR3 here is CASSSPLYSRKPSYEQYF. CDR3 bases: TGTGCCAGCAGTTCCCCATTGTACAGCCGTAAACCCTCCTACGAGCAGTACTTC.

The V and J genes are TRBV19 and TRBJ2-4; 10 nucleotides line up with TRBD2. V lost 4 bases and J lost 0; bases outside the gene matches: 0. This CDR3 is built from 15 residues. Germline assignment: CDR1 LNHDA and CDR2 SQIVND (reference sequence). CDR3 DNA sequence: TGTGCCAGTAGTAGACTAGCGGGAGCCAAAAACATTCAGTACTTC. This gives the protein CASSRLAGAKNIQYF. The variable domain in full, completed from reference TRBV19 and TRBJ2-4, reads DGGITQSPKYLFRKEGQNVTLSCEQNLNHDAMYWYRQDPGQGLRLIYYSQIVNDFQKGDIAEGYSVSREKKESFPLTVTSAQKNPTAFYLCASSRLAGAKNIQYFGAGTRLSVL.

This clone was seen once. The sample holds other DNA sequences that translate to the same CDR3. This sequence joins TRBV27 and TRBJ2-5, with 7 bases that match TRBD1. The germline V gene encodes CDR1 MNHEY and CDR2 SMNVEV (reference sequence). V dropped 4 bases and J dropped 2; count of bases not matched to a gene: 4. This CDR3 comprises 14 residues. The CDR3 loop reads CASSSRTGQETQYF. Written as DNA, the CDR3 is TGTGCCAGCAGTTCCAGGACAGGTCAAGAGACCCAGTACTTC.

On this clone itself: This clone may be a read error of a much larger clone one base away. This CDR3 is also generated by other DNA sequences in the sample. The gene calls are TRBV30 and TRBJ2-3, with 10 bases aligning to TRBD2. The J segment lost 6 bases and the V segment lost 1 base, leaving 7 bases of the junction unmatched. The CDR3 has 15 residues. Per the germline V gene, CDR1 is GTSNPN and CDR2 is SVGIG (reference sequence). CDR3 residues: CAWSGGLAWSDTQYF. CDR3 coding DNA: TGTGCCTGGAGTGGGGGACTAGCGTGGTCTGATACGCAGTATTTT.

For this clone: Other nucleotide sequences from this sample produce the same CDR3. The rearrangement links TRBV19 to TRBJ1-2; D not certain. CDR1 is LNHDA and CDR2 is SQIVND in the germline V gene (reference sequence). Deletions cut 6 bases from V and 0 bases from J, with 5 bases between. The CDR3 is 12 amino acids. CDR3 sequence (DNA): TGTGCCAGTAGCCCAGCTAACTATGGCTACACCTTC. Translating gives CASSPANYGYTF.

The rearrangement uses TRBV6-1 and TRBJ2-7, with D tentatively TRBD2 (6 bases). V gave up 7 bases and J gave up 2 bases, with 12 bases separating them. The germline CDR1 and CDR2 sequences are MNHNS and SASEGT. This CDR3 is built from 13 residues. CDR3 in amino acids: CASMRDIAYEQYF. The CDR3 DNA follows: TGTGCCAGCATGCGGGATATCGCCTACGAGCAGTACTTC.

The CDR3 region has the DNA TGTGCCTGGAGTGGAGGTGACAGGGGCACTGAAGCTTTCTTT. Translating it yields CAWSGGDRGTEAFF. The genes are TRBV30 and TRBJ1-1; 8 bases line up with TRBD1. This CDR3 has 14 residues. Germline V gives CDR1 GTSNPN, CDR2 SVGIG (reference sequence). With 1 base clipped from V and 4 bases from J, the junction kept 5 bases outside the gene matches.

This clone appeared once. The V gene is TRBV7-2, the J gene TRBJ2-3, with 8 bases identical to TRBD2. The CDR3 runs to 14 residues. J lost 2 bases, V lost 7 bases, and 5 bases had no gene match. The V gene's germline CDR1 is SGHTA and CDR2 FQGNSA. Here the CDR3 reads CASINSGITDTQYF. DNA of the CDR3: TGTGCCAGCATCAATAGCGGGATCACAGATACGCAGTATTTT.

This clone has only one observation. The same CDR3 also results from other DNA sequences found in this sample. J is TRBJ2-2 and V is TRBV10-3, with D perhaps TRBD1 (8 bases). V lost 6 bases and J lost 4, with 12 bases in between. The germline V gene encodes CDR1 ENHRY and CDR2 SYGVKD. The CDR3 is made up of 14 amino acids. CDR3: CAIRDREGTGELFF. The DNA for the CDR3 is TGTGCCATCAGGGACAGGGAGGGCACCGGGGAGCTGTTTTTT.

For this clone: Other DNA sequences within the sample encode an identical CDR3. The chain employs TRBV30 and TRBJ1-6; D is possibly TRBD1 (6 bases). In germline, CDR1 is GTSNPN, CDR2 SVGIG (reference sequence). The CDR3 is 13 residues long. Trimming removed 4 bases at V and 4 bases at J, with 8 bases between. DNA for the CDR3: TGTGCCTGGACACAGGGTTATAATTCACCCCTCCACTTT. It yields the protein CAWTQGYNSPLHF.

The rearrangement joins TRBV5-1 to TRBJ1-1; 12 bases fit TRBD1. Trimming removed 0 bases from V and 9 bases from J; junction bases left unmatched: 6. This CDR3 has 15 residues. CDR1 SGHRS and CDR2 YFSETQ come from the germline V gene. CDR3 coding DNA: TGCGCCAGCAGCTTGGCTGCGGGACAGGGGGCGAAAGCTTTCTTT. Encoded protein: CASSLAAGQGAKAFF.

Here the CDR3 reads CATQSTDTQYF. In DNA form, the CDR3 reads TGCGCCACCCAGAGCACAGATACGCAGTATTTT. V and J are TRBV5-1 and TRBJ2-3; D unclear. Germline V gene data show CDR1 as SGHRS and CDR2 as YFSETQ. The V end lost 9 bases, the J end lost 0 bases, and 5 bases lay between the germline ends. The CDR3 runs to 11 residues.